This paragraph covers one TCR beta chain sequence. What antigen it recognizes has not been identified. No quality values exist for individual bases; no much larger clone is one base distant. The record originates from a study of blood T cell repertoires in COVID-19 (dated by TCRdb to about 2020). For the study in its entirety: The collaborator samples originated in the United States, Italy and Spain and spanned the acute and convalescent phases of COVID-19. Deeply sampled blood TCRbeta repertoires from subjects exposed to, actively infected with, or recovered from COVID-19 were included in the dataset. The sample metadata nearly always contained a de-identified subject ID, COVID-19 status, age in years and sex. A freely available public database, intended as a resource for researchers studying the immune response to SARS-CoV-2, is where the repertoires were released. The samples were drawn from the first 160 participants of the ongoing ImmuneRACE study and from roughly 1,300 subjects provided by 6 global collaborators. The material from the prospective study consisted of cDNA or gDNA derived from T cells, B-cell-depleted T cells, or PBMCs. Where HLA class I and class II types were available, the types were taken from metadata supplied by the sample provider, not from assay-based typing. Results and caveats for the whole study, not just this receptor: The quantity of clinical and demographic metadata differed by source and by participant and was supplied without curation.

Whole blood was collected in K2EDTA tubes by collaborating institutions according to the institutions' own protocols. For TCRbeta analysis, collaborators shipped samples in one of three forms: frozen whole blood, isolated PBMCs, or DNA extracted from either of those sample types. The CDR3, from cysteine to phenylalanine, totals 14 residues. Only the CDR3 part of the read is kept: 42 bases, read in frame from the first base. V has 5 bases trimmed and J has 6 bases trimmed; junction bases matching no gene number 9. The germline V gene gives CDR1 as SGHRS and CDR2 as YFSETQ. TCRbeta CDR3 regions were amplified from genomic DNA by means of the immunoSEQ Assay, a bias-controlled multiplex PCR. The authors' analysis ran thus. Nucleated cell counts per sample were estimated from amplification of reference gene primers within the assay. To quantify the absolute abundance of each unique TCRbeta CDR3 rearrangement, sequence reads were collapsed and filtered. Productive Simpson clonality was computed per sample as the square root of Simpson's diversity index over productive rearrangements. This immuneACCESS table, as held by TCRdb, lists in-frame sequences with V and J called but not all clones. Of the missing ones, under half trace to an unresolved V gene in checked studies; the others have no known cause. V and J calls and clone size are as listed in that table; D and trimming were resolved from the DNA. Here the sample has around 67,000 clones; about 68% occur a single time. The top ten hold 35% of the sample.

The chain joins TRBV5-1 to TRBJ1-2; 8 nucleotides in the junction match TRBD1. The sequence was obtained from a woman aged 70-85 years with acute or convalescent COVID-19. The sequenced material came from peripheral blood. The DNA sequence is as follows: TGCGCCAGCAGAACGGACAGGGTAAGGGATGGCTACACCTTC. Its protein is CASRTDRVRDGYTF.